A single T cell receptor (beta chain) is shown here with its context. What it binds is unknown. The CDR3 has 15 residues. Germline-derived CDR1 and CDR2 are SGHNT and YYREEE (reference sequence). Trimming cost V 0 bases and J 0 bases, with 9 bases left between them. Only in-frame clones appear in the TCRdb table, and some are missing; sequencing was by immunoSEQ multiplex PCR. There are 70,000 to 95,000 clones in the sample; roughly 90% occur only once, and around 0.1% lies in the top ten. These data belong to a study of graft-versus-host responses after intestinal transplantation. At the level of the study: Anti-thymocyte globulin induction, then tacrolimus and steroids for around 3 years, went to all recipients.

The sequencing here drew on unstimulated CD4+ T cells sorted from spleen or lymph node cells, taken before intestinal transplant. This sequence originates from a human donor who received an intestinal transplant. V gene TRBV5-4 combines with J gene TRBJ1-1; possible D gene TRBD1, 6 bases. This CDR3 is CASSLAGVMNTEAFF. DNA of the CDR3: TGTGCCAGCAGCTTGGCAGGGGTTATGAACACTGAAGCTTTCTTT. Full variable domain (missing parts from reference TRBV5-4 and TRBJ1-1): ETGVTQSPTHLIKTRGQQVTLRCSSQSGHNTVSWYQQALGQGPQFIFQYYREEENGRGNFPPRFSGLQFPNYSSELNVNALELDDSALYLCASSLAGVMNTEAFFGQGTRLTVV.